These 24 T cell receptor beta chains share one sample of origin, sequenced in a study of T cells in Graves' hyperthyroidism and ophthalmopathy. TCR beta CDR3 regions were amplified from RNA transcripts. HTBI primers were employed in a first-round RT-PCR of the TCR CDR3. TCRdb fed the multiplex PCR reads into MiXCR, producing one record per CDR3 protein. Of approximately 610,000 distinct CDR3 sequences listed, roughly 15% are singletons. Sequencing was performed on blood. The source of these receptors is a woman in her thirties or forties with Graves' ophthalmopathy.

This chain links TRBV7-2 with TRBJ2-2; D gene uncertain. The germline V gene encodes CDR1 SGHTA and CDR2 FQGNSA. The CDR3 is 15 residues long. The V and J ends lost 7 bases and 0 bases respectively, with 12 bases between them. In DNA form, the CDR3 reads TGTGCCAGCATCCTCCTCGGAGCGAACACCGGGGAGCTGTTTTTT. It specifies CASILLGANTGELFF.

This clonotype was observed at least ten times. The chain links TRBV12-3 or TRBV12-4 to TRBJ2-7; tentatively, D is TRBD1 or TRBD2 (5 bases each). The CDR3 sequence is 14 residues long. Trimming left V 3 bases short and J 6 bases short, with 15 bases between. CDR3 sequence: CASSFGPRGVEQYF. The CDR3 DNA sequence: TGTGCCAGCAGTTTTGGGCCTAGAGGGGTCGAGCAGTACTTC.

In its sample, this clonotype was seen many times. As DNA, the CDR3 is TGTGCCACCAGCAGCCCATCTACAGGGGACACTGAAGCTTTCTTT. Amino acid sequence: CATSSPSTGDTEAFF. This sequence joins TRBV15 and TRBJ1-1; the match to TRBD1 covers 7 bases. Per the germline V gene, CDR1 is LNHNV and CDR2 is YYDKDF (reference sequence). Losses at the gene ends were 3 bases for V and 3 bases for J; bases not matched to a gene: 7. The CDR3 is 15 amino acids.

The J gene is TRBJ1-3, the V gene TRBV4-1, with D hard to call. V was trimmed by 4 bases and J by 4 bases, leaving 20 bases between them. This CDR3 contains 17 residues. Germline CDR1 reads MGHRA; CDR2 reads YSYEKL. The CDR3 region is CASSPLDHSEVGNTIYF. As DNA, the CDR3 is TGCGCCAGCAGCCCTTTGGACCATTCGGAGGTAGGAAACACCATATATTTT.

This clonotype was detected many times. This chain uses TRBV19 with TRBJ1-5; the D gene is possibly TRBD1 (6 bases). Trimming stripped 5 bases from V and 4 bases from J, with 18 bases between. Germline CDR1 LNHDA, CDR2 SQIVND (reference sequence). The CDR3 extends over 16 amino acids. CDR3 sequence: CASSGGTRGWNQPQHF. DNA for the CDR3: TGTGCCAGTAGTGGGGGGACCAGGGGATGGAATCAGCCCCAGCATTTT.

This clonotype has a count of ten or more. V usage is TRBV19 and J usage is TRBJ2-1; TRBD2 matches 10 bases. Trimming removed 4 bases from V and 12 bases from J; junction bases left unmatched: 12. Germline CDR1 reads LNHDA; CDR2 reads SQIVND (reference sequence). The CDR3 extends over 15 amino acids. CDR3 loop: CASSTGLAIERWQFF. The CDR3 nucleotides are TGTGCCAGTAGTACGGGACTAGCGATAGAGAGGTGGCAGTTCTTC.

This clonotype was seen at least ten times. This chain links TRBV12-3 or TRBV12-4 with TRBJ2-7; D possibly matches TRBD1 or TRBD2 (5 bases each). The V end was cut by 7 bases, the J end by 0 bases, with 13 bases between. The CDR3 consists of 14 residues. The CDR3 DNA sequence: TGTGCCAGCACCCCGGGACGCCACTCCTACGAGCAGTACTTC. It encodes CASTPGRHSYEQYF.

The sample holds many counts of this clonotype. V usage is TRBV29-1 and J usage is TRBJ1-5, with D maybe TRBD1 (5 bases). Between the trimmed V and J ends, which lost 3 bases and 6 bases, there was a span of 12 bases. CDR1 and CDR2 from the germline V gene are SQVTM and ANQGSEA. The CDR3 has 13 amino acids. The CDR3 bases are TGCAGCGTTGACTTGCAGGGAGGTCAGCCCCAGCATTTT. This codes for CSVDLQGGQPQHF.

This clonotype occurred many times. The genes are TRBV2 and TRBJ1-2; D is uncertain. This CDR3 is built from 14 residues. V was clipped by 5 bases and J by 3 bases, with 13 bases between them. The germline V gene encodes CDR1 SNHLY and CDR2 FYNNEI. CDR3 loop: CASSLRVVDYGYTF. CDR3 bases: TGTGCCAGCAGTTTGCGGGTGGTTGACTATGGCTACACCTTC.

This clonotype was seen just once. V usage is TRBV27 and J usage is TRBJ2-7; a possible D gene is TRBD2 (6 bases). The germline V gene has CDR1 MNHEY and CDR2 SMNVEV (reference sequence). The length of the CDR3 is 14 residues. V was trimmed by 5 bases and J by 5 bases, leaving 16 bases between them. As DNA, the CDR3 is TGTGCCAGCAGTCCCCGTCGGAGGGCCAACGAGCAGTACTTC. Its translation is CASSPRRRANEQYF.

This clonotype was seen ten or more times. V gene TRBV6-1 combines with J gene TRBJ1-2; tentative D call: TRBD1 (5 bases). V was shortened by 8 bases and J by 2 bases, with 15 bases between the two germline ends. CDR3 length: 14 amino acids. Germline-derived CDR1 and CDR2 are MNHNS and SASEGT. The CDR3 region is CASSPKTENYGYTF. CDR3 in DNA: TGTGCCAGCTCCCCAAAGACAGAAAACTATGGCTACACCTTC.

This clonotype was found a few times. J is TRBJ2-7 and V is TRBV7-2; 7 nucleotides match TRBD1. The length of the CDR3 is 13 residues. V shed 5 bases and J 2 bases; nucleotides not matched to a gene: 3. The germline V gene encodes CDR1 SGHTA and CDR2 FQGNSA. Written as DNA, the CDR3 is TGTGCCAGCAGCGTCGGACAGGCCTACGAGCAGTACTTC. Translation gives CASSVGQAYEQYF.

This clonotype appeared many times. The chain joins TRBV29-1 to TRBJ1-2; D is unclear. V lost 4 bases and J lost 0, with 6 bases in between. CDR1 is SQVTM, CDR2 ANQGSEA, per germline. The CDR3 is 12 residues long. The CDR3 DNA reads TGCAGCGTTGGAGGGTCTAACTATGGCTACACCTTC. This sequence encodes CSVGGSNYGYTF.

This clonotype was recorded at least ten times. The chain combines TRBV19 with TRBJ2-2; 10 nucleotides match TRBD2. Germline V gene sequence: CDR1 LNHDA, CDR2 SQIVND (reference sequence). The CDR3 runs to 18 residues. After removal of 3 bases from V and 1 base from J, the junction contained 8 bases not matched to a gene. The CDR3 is CASSMGSGGGWNTGELFF. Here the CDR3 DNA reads TGTGCCAGTAGTATGGGGAGCGGGGGGGGTTGGAACACCGGGGAGCTGTTTTTT.

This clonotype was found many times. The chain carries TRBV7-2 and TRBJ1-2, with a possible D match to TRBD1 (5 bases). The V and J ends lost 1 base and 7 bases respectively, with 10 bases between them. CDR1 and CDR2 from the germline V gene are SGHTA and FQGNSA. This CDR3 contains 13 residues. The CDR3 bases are TGTGCCAGCAGCTTAGAGGGCAGGGCTGGCTACACCTTC. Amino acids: CASSLEGRAGYTF.

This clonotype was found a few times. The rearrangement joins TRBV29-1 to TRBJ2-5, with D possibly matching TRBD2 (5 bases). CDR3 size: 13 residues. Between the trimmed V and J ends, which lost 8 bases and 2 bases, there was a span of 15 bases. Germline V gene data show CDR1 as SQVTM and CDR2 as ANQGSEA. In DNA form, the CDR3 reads TGCAGCACTAGGGCGTCTATTCAAGAGACCCAGTACTTC. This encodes CSTRASIQETQYF.

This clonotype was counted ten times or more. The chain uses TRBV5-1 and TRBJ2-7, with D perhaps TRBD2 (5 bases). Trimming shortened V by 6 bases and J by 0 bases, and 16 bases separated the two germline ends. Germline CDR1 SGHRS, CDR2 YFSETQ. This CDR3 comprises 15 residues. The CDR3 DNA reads TGCGCCAGCATGCACGGGGAAAGTTACTCCTACGAGCAGTACTTC. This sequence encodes CASMHGESYSYEQYF.

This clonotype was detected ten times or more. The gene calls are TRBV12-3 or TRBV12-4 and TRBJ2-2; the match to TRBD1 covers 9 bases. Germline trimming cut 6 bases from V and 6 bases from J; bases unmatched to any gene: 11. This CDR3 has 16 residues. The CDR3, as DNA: TGTGCCAGCAGCTCCGGGACAGGGAATCCCCCCGGGGAGCTGTTTTTT. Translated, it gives CASSSGTGNPPGELFF.

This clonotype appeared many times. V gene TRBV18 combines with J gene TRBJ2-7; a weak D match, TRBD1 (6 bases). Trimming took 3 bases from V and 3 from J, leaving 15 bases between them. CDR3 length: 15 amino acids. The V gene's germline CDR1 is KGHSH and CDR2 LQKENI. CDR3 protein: CASSPNPGHDYEQYF. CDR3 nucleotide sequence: TGTGCCAGCTCACCGAATCCGGGACACGACTACGAGCAGTACTTC.

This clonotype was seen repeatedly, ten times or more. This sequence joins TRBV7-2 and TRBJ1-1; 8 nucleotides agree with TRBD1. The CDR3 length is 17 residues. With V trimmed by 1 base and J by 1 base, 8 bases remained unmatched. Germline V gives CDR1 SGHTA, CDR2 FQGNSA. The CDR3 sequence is CASSLGQGAFQNTEAFF. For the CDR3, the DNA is TGTGCCAGCAGCTTAGGGCAGGGGGCGTTCCAGAACACTGAAGCTTTCTTT.

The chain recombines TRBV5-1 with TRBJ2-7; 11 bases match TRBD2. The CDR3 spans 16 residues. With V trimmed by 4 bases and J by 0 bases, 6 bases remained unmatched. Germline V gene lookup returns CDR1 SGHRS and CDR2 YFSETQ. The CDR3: CASSTTSGISSYEQYF. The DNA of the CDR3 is TGCGCCAGCAGCACGACTAGCGGGATTAGCTCCTACGAGCAGTACTTC.

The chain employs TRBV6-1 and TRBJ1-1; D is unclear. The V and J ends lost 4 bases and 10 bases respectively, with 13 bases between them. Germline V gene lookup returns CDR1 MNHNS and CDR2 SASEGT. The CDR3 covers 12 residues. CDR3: CASSGNYAGAFF. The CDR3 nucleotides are TGTGCCAGCAGTGGGAACTATGCTGGAGCTTTCTTT.

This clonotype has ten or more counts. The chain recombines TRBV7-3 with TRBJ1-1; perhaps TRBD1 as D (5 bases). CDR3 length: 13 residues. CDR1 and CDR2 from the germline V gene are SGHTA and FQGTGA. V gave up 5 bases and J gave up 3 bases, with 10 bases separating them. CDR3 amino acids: CASSLQEHTEAFF. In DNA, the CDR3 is TGTGCCAGCAGCCTACAGGAGCACACTGAAGCTTTCTTT.

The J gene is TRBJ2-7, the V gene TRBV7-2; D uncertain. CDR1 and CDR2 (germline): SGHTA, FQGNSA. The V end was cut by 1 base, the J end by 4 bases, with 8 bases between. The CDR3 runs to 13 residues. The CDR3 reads CASSLEDLYEQYF. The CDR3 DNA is TGTGCCAGCAGCTTAGAAGACCTTTACGAGCAGTACTTC. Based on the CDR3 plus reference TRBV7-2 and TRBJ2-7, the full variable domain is GAGVSQSPSNKVTEKGKDVELRCDPISGHTALYWYRQSLGQGLEFLIYFQGNSAPDKSGLPSDRFSAERTGGSVSTLTIQRTQQEDSAVYLCASSLEDLYEQYFGPGTRLTVT.